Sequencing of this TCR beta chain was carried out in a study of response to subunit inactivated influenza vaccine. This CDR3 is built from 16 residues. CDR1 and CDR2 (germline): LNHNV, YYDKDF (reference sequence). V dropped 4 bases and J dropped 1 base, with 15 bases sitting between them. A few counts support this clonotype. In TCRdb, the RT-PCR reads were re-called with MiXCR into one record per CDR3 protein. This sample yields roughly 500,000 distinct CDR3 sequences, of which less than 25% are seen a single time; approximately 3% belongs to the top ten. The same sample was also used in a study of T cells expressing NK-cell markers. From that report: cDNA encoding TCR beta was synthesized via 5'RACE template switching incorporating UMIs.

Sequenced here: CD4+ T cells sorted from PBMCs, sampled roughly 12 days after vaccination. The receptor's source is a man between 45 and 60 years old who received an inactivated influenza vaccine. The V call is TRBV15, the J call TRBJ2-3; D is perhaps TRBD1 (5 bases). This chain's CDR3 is CATSTRTGAGTDTQYF. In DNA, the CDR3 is TGTGCCACCAGCACCCGAACTGGGGCTGGCACAGATACGCAGTATTTT. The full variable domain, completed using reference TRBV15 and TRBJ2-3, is DAMVIQNPRYQVTQFGKPVTLSCSQTLNHNVMYWYQQKSSQAPKLLFHYYDKDFNNEADTPDNFQSRRPNTSFCFLDIRSPGLGDTAMYLCATSTRTGAGTDTQYFGPGTRLTVL.